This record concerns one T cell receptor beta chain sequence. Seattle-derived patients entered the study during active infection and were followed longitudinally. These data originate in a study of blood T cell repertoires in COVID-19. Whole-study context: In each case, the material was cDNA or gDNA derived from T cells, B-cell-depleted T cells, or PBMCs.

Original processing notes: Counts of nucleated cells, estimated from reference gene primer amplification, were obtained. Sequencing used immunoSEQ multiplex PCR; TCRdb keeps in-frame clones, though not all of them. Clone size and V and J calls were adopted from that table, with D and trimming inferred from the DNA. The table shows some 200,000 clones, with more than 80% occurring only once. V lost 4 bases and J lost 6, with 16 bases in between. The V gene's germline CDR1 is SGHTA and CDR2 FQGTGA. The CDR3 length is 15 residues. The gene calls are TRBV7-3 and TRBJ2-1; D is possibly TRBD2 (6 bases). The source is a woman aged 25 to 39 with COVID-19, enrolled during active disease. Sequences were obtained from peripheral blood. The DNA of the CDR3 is TGTGCCAGCAGCTCCCCTCCAGCGGGCGGCAATGAGCAGTTCTTC. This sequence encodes CASSSPPAGGNEQFF.